The clone carrying this T cell receptor beta chain was counted many times. Its matching antigen is unknown. The data belong to a study of CD8 T cells in ankylosing spondylitis. Study-level results: Disease-linked clones reportedly showed significant enrichment in matched ankylosing spondylitis synovial fluid. Ankylosing spondylitis blood appeared to be characterized by a TCR beta motif of 8 or 9 highly homologous variants. Earlier reports found some motif variants in synovial fluid and blood in reactive arthritis.

A quantitative 5'-RACE method, one with molecular barcodes, was used to make TCR beta libraries. Via MiXCR, TCRdb re-called the 5' RACE reads, giving one row per CDR3 protein. The table has 150,000 to 200,000 distinct CDR3 sequences, over 15% seen once; the top ten hold approximately 4%. Germline CDR1 is ENHRY and CDR2 is SYGVKD. The CDR3 contains 15 residues. V shed 2 bases and J shed 4 bases, with 12 bases lying between them. The clonotype comes from a male donor aged 10 to 35 with ankylosing spondylitis or in good health (not recorded which). This sequence joins TRBV10-3 and TRBJ2-1, with D perhaps TRBD2 (5 bases). Material: blood, either unsorted or a sorted T cell fraction (not recorded which). CDR3 DNA: TGTGCCATCAGTGAGGAGTTACCGGGGTACAATGAGCAGTTCTTC. The encoded protein is CAISEELPGYNEQFF.